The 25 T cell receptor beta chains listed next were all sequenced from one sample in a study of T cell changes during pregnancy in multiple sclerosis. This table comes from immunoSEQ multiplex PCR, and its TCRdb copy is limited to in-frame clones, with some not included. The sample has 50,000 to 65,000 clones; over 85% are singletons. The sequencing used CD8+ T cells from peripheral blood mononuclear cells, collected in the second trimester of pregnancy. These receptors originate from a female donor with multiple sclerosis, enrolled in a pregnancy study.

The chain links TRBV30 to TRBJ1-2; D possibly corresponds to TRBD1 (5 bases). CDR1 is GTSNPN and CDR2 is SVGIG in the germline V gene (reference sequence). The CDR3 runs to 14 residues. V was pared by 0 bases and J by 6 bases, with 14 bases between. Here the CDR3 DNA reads TGTGCCTGGAGTGTTCATCCCGGGGGGGATGGCTACACCTTC. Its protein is CAWSVHPGGDGYTF.

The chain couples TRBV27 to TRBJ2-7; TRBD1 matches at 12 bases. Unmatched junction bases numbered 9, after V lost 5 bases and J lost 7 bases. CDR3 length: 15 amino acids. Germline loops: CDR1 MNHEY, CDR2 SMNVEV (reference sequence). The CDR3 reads CASSPTGQGAREQYF. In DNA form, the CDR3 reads TGTGCCAGCAGTCCCACGGGACAGGGGGCCAGGGAGCAGTACTTC.

The CDR3 DNA reads as TGCGCCAGCAGTCTGGTCGGTTACGAGCAGTACTTC. It translates to CASSLVGYEQYF. The chain couples TRBV5-1 to TRBJ2-7; no firm D call. The germline V gene has CDR1 SGHRS and CDR2 YFSETQ. V was shortened by 5 bases and J by 4 bases, with 10 bases between the two germline ends. The CDR3 is made up of 12 amino acids.

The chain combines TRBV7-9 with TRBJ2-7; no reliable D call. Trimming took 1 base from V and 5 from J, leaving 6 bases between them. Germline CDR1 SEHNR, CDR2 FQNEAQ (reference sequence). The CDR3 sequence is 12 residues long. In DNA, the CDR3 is TGTGCCAGCAGCTTAGATTCCAACGAGCAGTACTTC. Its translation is CASSLDSNEQYF.

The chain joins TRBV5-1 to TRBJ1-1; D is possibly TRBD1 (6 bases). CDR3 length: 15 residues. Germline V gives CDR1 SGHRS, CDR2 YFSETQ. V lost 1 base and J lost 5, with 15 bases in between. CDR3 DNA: TGCGCCAGCAGCTTGCGGGCAGGGGATTCTACTGAAGCTTTCTTT. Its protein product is CASSLRAGDSTEAFF.

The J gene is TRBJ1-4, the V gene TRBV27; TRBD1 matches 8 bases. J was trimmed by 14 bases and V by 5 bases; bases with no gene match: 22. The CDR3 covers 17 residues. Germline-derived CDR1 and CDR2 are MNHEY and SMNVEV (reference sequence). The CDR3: CASSPLRTGMPVEWLFF. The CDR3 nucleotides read TGTGCCAGCAGTCCCCTTCGGACAGGGATGCCTGTAGAGTGGCTGTTTTTT.

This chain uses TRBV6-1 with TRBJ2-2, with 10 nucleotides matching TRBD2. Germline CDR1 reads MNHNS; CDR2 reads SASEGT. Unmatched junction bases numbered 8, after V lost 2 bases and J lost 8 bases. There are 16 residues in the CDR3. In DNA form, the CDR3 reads TGTGCCAGCAGTGAACTAGCGGGAGTGGTGGTGGGGGAGCTGTTTTTT. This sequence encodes CASSELAGVVVGELFF.

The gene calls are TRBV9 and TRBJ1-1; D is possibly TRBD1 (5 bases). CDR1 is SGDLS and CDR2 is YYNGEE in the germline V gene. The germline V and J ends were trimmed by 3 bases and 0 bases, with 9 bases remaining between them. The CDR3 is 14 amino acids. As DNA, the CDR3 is TGTGCCAGCAGCGCCGGACACCTGAACACTGAAGCTTTCTTT. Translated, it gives CASSAGHLNTEAFF.

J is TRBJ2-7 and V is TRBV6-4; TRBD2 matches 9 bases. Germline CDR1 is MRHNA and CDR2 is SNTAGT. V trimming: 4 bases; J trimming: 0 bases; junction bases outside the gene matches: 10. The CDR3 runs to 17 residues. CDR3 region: CASSAPGLATPSYEQYF. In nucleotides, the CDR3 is TGTGCCAGCAGTGCTCCGGGACTAGCAACCCCCTCCTACGAGCAGTACTTC.

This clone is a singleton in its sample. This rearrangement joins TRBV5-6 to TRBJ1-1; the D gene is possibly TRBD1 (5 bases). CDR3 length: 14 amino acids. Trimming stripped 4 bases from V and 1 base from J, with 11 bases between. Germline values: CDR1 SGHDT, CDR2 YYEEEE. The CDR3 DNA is TGTGCCAGCAGCCCCGGGGGTAGGAACACTGAAGCTTTCTTT. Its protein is CASSPGGRNTEAFF.

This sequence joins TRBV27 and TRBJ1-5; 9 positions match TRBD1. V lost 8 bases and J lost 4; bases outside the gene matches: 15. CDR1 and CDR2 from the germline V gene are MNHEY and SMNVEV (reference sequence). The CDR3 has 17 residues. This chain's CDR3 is CASPILWDRVRNQPQHF. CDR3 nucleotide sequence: TGTGCCAGCCCTATCCTCTGGGACAGGGTAAGGAATCAGCCCCAGCATTTT.

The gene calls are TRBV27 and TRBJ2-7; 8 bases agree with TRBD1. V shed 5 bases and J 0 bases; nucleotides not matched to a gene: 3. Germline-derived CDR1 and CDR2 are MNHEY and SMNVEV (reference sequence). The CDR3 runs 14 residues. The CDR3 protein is CASSNQGASYEQYF. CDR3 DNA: TGTGCCAGCAGTAATCAGGGGGCCTCCTACGAGCAGTACTTC.

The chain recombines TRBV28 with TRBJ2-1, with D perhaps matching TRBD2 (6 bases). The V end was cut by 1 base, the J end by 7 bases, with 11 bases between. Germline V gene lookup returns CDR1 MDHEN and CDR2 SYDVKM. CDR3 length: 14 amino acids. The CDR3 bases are TGTGCCAGCAGTTTATTGGAGGGACTGAATGAGCAGTTCTTC. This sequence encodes CASSLLEGLNEQFF.

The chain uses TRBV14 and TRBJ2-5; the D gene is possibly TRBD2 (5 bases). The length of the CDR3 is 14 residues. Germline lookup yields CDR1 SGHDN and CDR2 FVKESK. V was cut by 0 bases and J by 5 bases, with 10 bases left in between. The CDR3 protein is CASSQEPGSETQYF. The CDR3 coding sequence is TGTGCCAGCAGCCAAGAGCCGGGGAGCGAGACCCAGTACTTC.

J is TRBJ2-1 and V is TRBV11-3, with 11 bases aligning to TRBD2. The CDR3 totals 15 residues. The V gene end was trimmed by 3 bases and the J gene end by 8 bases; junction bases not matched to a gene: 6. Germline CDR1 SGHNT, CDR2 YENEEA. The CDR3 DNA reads TGTGCCAGCAGCTTTCGGACTAGCGGGTTCGATGAGCAGTTCTTC. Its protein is CASSFRTSGFDEQFF. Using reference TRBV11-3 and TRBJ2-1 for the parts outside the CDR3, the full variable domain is EAGVVQSPRYKIIEKKQPVAFWCNPISGHNTLYWYLQNLGQGPELLIRYENEEAVDDSQLPKDRFSAERLKGVDSTLKIQPAELGDSAVYLCASSFRTSGFDEQFFGPGTRLTVL.

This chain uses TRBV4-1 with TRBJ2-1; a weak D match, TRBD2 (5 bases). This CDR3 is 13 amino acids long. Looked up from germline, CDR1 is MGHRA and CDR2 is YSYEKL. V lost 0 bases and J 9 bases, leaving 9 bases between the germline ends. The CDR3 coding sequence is TGCGCCAGCAGCCAAGACGGGCGGGTTGAGCAGTTCTTC. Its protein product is CASSQDGRVEQFF.

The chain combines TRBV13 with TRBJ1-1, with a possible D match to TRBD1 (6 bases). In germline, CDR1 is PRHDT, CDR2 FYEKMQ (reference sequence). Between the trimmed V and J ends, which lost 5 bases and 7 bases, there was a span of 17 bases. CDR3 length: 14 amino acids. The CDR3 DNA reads TGTGCCAGCAGCGCTAGTCGGGGGGCGGTTGAAGCTTTCTTT. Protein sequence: CASSASRGAVEAFF.

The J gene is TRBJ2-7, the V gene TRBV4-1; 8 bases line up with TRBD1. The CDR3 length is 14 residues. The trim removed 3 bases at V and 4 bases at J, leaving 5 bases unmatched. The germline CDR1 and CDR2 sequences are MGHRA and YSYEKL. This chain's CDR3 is CASSHDQGAYEQYF. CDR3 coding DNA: TGCGCCAGCAGCCATGATCAGGGGGCTTACGAGCAGTACTTC.

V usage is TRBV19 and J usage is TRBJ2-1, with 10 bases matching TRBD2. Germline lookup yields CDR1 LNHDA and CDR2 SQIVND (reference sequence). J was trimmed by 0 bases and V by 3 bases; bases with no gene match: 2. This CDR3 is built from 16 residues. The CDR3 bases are TGTGCCAGTAGTATCTCTAGCGGGAGCTCCTACAATGAGCAGTTCTTC. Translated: CASSISSGSSYNEQFF. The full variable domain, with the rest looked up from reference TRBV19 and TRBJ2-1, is DGGITQSPKYLFRKEGQNVTLSCEQNLNHDAMYWYRQDPGQGLRLIYYSQIVNDFQKGDIAEGYSVSREKKESFPLTVTSAQKNPTAFYLCASSISSGSSYNEQFFGPGTRLTVL.

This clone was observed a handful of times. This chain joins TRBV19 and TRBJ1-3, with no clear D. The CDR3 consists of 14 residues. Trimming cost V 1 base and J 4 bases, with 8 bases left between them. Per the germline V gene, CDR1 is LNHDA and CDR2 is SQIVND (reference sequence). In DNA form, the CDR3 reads TGTGCCAGTAGTATAGGTTCCGGGGGAAACACCATATATTTT. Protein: CASSIGSGGNTIYF.

CDR3 nucleotides: TGTGCCAGTAGTATCGGGACAGGGGATCAGCCCCAGCATTTT. It is translated as CASSIGTGDQPQHF. The chain joins TRBV19 to TRBJ1-5, with TRBD1 matching 10 bases. The CDR3 sequence is 14 residues long. The ends lost 3 bases at V and 5 bases at J; junction bases unmatched: 1. CDR1 and CDR2 (germline): LNHDA, SQIVND (reference sequence).

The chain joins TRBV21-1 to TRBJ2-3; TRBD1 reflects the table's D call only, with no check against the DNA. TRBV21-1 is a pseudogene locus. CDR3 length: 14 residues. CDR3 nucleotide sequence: TGTGCCAGCAGCAAAGGACAGGGAGGAGATACGCAGTATTTT. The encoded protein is CASSKGQGGDTQYF.

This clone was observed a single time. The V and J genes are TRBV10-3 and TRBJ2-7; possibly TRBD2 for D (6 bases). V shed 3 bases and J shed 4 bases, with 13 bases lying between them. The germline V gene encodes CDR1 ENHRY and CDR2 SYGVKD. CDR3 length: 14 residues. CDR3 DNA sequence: TGTGCCATCAGTGACCCGACTAGGGGATACGAGCAGTACTTC. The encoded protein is CAISDPTRGYEQYF.

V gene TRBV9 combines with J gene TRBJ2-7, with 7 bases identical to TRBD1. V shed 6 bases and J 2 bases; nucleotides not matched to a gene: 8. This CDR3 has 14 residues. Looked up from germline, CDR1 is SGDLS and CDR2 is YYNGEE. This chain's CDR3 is CASTAWDRPYEQYF. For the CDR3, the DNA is TGTGCCAGCACCGCATGGGACAGACCCTACGAGCAGTACTTC.

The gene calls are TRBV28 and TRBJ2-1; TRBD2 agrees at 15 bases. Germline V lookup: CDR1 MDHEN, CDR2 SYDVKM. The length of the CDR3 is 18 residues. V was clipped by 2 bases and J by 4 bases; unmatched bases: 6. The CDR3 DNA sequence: TGTGCCAGCAGTTTACCCGGACTAGCGGGAGGGCAGTACAATGAGCAGTTCTTC. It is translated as CASSLPGLAGGQYNEQFF.